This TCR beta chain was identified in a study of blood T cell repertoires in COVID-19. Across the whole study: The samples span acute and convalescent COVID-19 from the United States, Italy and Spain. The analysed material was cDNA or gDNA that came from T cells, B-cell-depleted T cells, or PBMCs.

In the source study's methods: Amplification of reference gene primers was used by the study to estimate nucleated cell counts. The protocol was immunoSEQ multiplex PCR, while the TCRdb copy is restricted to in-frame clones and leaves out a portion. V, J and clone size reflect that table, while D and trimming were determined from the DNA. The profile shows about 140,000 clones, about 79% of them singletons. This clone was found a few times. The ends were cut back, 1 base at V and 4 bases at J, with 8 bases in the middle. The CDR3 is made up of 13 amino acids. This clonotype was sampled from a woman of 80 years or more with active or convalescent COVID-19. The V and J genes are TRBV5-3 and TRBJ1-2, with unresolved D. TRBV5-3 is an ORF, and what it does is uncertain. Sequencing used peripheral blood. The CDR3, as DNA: TGTGCCAGAAGCTTGTCGGGTATCTATGGCTACACCTTC. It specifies CARSLSGIYGYTF.